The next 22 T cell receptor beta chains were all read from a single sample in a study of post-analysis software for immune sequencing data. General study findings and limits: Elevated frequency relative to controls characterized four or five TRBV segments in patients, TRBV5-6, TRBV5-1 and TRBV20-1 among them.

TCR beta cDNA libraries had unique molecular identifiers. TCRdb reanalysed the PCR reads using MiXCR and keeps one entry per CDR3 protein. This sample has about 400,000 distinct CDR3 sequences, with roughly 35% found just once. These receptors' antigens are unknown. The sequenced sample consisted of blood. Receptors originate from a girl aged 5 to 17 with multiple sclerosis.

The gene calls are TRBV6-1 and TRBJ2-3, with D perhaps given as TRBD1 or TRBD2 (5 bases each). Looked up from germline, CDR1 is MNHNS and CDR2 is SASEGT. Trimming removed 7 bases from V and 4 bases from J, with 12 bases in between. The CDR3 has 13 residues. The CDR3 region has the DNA TGTGCCAGCACCCACCAGGGAGCAGATACGCAGTATTTT. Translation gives CASTHQGADTQYF.

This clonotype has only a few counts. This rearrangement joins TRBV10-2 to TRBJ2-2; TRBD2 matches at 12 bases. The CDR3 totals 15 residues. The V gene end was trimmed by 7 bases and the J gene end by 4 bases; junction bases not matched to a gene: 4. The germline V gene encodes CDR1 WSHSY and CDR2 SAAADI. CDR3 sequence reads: CASTSGGAGTGELFF. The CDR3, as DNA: TGCGCCAGCACTAGCGGGGGGGCAGGCACCGGGGAGCTGTTTTTT.

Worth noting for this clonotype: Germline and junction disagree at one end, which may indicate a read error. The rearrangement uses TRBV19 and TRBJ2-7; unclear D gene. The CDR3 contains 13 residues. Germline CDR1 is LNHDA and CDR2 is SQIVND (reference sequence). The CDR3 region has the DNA TGTGTCAGTAGTGAAGATAGCTCCTACGAGCAGTACTTC. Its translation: CVSSEDSSYEQYF.

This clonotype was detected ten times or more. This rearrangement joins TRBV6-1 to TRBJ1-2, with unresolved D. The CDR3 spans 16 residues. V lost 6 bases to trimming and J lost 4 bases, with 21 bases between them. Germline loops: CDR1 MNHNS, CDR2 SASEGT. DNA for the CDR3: TGTGCCAGCAGCTTGTTCCAGTCTGGGTTGAGCTATGGCTACACCTTC. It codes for CASSLFQSGLSYGYTF.

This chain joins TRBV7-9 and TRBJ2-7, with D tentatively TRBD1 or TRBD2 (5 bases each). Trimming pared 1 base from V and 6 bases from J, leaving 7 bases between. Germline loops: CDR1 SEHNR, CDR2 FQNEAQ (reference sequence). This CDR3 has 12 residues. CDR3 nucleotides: TGTGCCAGCAGCTTAGGGGGGATCGAGCAGTACTTC. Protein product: CASSLGGIEQYF.

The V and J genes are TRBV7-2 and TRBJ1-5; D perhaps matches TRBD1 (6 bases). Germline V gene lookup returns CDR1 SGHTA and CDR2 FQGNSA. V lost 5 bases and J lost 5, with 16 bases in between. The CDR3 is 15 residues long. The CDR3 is CASSLWGARDQPQHF. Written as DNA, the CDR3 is TGTGCCAGCAGCCTTTGGGGGGCGAGGGATCAGCCCCAGCATTTT.

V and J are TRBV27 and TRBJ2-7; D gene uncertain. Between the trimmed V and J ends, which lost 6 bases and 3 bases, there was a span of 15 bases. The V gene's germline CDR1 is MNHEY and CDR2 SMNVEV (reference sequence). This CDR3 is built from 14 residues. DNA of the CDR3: TGTGCCAGCAGCCACCCCGGAGCTTACTACGAGCAGTACTTC. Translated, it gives CASSHPGAYYEQYF.

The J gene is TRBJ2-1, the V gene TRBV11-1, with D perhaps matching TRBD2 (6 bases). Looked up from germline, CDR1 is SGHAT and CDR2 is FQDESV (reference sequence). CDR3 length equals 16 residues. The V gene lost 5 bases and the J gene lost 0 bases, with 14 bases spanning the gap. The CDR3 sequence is CASSPGRGNSYNEQFF. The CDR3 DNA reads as TGTGCCAGCAGCCCGGGACGGGGGAACTCCTACAATGAGCAGTTCTTC.

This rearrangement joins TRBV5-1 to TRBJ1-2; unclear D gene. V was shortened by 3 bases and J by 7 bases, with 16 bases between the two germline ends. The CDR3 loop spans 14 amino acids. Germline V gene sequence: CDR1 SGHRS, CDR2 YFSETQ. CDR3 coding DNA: TGCGCCAGCAGCTCGGGCGAATCCGCCGGTGGCTACACCTTC. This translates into CASSSGESAGGYTF. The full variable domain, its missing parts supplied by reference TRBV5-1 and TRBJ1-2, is KAGVTQTPRYLIKTRGQQVTLSCSPISGHRSVSWYQQTPGQGLQFLFEYFSETQRNKGNFPGRFSGRQFSNSRSEMNVSTLELGDSALYLCASSSGESAGGYTFGSGTRLTVV.

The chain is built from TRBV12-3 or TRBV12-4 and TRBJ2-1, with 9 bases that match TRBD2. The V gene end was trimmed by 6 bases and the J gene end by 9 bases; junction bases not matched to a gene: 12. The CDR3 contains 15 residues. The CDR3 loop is CASSTSGGPWGEQFF. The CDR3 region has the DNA TGTGCCAGCAGCACCAGCGGGGGGCCATGGGGTGAGCAGTTCTTC.

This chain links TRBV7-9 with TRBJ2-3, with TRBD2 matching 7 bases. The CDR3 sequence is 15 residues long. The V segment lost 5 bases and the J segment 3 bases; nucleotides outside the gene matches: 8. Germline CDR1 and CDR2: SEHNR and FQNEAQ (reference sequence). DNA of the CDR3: TGTGCCAGCAGCCCCCCCCGCGGGGGAACAGATACGCAGTATTTT. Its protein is CASSPPRGGTDTQYF.

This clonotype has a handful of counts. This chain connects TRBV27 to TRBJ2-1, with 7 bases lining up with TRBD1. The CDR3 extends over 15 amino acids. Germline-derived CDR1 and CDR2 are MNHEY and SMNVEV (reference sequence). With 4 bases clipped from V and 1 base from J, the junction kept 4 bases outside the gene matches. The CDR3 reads CASSWTGFSYNEQFF. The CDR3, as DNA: TGTGCCAGCAGTTGGACAGGTTTTTCCTACAATGAGCAGTTCTTC.

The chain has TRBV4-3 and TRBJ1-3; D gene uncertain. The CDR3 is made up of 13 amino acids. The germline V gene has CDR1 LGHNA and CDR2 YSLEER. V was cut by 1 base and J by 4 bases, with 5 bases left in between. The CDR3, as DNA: TGCGCCAGCAGCCAAGTGTCAGGAAACACCATATATTTT. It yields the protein CASSQVSGNTIYF.

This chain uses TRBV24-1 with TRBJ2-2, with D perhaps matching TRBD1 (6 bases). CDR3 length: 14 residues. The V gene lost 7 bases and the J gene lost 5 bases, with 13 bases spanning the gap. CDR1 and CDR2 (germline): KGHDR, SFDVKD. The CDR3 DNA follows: TGTGCCACCAGGGCGCTGGGGGCAACCGGGGAGCTGTTTTTT. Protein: CATRALGATGELFF.

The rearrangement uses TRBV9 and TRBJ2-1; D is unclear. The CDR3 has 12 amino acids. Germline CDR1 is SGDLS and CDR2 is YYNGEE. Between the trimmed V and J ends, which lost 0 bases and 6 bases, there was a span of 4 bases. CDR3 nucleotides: TGTGCCAGCAGCGTAGACCTCAATGAGCAGTTCTTC. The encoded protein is CASSVDLNEQFF.

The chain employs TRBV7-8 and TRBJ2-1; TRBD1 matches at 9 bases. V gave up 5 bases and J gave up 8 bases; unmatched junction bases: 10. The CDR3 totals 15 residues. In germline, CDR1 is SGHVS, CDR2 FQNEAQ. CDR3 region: CASSVQGASDDEQFF. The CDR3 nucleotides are TGTGCCAGCAGCGTACAGGGGGCATCAGACGATGAGCAGTTCTTC.

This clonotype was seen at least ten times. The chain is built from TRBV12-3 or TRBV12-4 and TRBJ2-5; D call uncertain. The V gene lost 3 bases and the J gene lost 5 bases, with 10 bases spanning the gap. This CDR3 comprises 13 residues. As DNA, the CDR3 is TGTGCCAGCAGTTTCGGGCCCGCGGAGACCCAGTACTTC. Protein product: CASSFGPAETQYF.

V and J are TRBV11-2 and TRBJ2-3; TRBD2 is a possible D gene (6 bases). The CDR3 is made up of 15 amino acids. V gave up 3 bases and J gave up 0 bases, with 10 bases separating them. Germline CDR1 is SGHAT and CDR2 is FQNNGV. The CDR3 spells CASSFSGESTDTQYF. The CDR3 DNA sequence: TGTGCCAGCAGCTTTAGCGGAGAGAGCACAGATACGCAGTATTTT.

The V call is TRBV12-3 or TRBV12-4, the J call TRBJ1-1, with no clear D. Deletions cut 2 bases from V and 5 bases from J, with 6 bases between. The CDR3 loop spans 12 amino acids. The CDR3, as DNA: TGTGCCAGCAGTTTAAGCCAGACTGAAGCTTTCTTT. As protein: CASSLSQTEAFF.

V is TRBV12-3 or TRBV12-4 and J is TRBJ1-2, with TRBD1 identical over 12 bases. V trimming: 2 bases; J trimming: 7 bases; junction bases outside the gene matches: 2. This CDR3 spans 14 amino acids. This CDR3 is CASSLLGQGAGYTF. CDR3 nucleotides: TGTGCCAGCAGTTTACTGGGACAGGGGGCTGGCTACACCTTC.

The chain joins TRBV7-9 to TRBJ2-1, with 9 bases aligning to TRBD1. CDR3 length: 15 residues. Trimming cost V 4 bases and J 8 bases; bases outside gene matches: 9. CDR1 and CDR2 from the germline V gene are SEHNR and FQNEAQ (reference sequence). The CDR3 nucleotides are TGTGCCAGCAGCTCCGGGAGACAGGGGGTCGATGAGCAGTTCTTC. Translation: CASSSGRQGVDEQFF.

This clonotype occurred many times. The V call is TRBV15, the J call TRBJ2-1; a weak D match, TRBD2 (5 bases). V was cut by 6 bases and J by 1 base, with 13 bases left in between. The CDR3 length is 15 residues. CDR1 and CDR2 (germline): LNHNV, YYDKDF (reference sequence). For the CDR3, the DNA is TGTGCCACCAGAATGGAGGTATCTTCCTACAATGAGCAGTTCTTC. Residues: CATRMEVSSYNEQFF.